This passage covers 4 T cell receptor beta chains from one sample sequenced in a study of blood T cell repertoires in COVID-19. Profiled with immunoSEQ multiplex PCR; TCRdb holds only in-frame clones, not every one. The sample has 25,000 to 30,000 clones; about 89% are singletons. Sequenced material: peripheral blood. Receptors originate from a human donor in a cohort sampled during active COVID-19.

The chain uses TRBV20-1 and TRBJ1-1; TRBD1 matches 7 bases. The CDR3 totals 11 residues. With V trimmed by 5 bases and J by 6 bases, 3 bases remained unmatched. The germline V gene encodes CDR1 DFQATT and CDR2 SNEGSKA (reference sequence). In nucleotides, the CDR3 is TGCAGTGCTGCCGGGACAGCTGAAGCTTTCTTT. It is translated as CSAAGTAEAFF.

The rearrangement links TRBV6-1 to TRBJ1-3, with 7 bases aligning to TRBD1. Germline V gene lookup returns CDR1 MNHNS and CDR2 SASEGT. V shed 0 bases and J 10 bases; nucleotides not matched to a gene: 15. The CDR3 runs to 17 residues. In nucleotides, the CDR3 is TGTGCCAGCAGTGAAGCTAGTAAGGGACAGATAACGGGGACCATATATTTT. Translating it yields CASSEASKGQITGTIYF.

The gene calls are TRBV7-9 and TRBJ2-3, with 9 nucleotides matching TRBD2. The CDR3 extends over 18 amino acids. The trim removed 2 bases at V and 4 bases at J, leaving 13 bases unmatched. Germline V CDR1 and CDR2: SEHNR, FQNEAQ (reference sequence). CDR3 nucleotide sequence: TGTGCCAGCAGCTTACCCCCTAGTTTGTCTAGCGGGGCAGATACGCAGTATTTT. Protein product: CASSLPPSLSSGADTQYF.

V is TRBV7-2 and J is TRBJ2-7; no clear D. The germline V gene has CDR1 SGHTA and CDR2 FQGNSA. Deletions cut 8 bases from V and 0 bases from J, with 11 bases between. This CDR3 contains 13 residues. The CDR3 is CASSPANSYEQYF. For the CDR3, the DNA is TGTGCCAGCTCTCCAGCGAACTCCTACGAGCAGTACTTC.